This T cell receptor beta chain was identified in a study of T cells in Graves' hyperthyroidism and ophthalmopathy (dated by TCRdb to about 2019). About the full investigation: Peripheral blood was collected at initial diagnosis, before any treatment. A discovery cohort of around 100 patients, roughly 43 with Graves' ophthalmopathy and roughly 59 with stable Graves' hyperthyroidism, was used to find distinguishing TCR V-J signatures. An independent validation cohort of 18 to 20 hyperthyroidism patients and some 15 patients who later progressed to ophthalmopathy tested prospective prediction of ophthalmopathy. The approximately 95 discovery patients were divided at random into training and test sets in a 7:3 ratio. Thyroid tissue and blood T-cell repertoires from about six Graves' hyperthyroidism patients were also compared in the study. Following sampling, methimazole starting at 30 mg daily was given to hyperthyroidism patients, and high-dose intravenous methylprednisolone was given to ophthalmopathy patients. The paper reports TCR Vbeta CDR3 sequencing of 130 to 150 peripheral blood samples: 40 to 45 ophthalmopathy, fewer than 85 hyperthyroidism and roughly 17 progressor patients. Here is what the overall study found, with its caveats: Most expanded thyroid clonotypes (frequency above 0.001) were also found in blood, which suggests that blood repertoires may mirror thyroid immune responses. Sample size was not statistically predetermined, and investigators were not blinded to group allocation. In validation, the model predicted progression to ophthalmopathy a median of roughly 6.2 months before onset, with about 71% sensitivity and just under 75% specificity. In cross-validation, a model built on a 13 V-J signature told ophthalmopathy apart from stable hyperthyroidism with 87.88% sensitivity and roughly 81% specificity, and in testing the same model reached 80%/75%.

This clonotype was seen ten or more times. It lacks a known antigen. Per-base quality was not reported, and no clone a single base away is much larger than it. From cysteine to phenylalanine, the CDR3 is 15 amino acids long. Only CDR3 DNA remains: 45 bases, in frame from the first base. Per the germline V gene (reference sequence), DFQATT is the CDR1 and SNEGSKA is the CDR2. The germline V and J ends show losses of 2 bases and 5 bases respectively, and no gene match explains 11 bases of the junction. The TCR beta CDR3 regions were amplified from RNA transcripts. The first round of RT-PCR for the TCR CDR3 was performed with the HTBI primer set and the Qiagen OneStep RT-PCR kit. Libraries were constructed in a second round of multiplex PCR, after which size selection and purification were carried out. Libraries were sequenced paired-end with 100 bp reads on an Illumina HiSeq2000. Per the original workflow: Raw data were processed with SOAPnuke, discarding reads with adapters, uncalled bases, mean Phred below 15, or no exact constant-primer or identifier match. High-quality paired reads were merged using COPE v1.2.5, and each unique nucleotide sequence was defined as a clonotype. MiTCR v1.1 was used to align clonotypes to the IMGT TRBV, TRBD and TRBJ reference segments. The analysis was restricted to V-J combinations with a frequency above 0.0001, which together covered 99.2% of the repertoires. The TCS score was defined as the ratio of F50 (clonal expansion) to E x V (chaos), calculated using BLOSUM62-based TCRdist between CDR3 peptides within each V-J. Welch's t-statistics and random forest reduced fewer than 600 V-J features to some 14, which were used in a naive Bayes classifier (R e1071). TCRdb took the public reads, trimmed them with fastp at Q25, ran MiXCR for clone calling and kept in-frame beta chains. Records with the same CDR3 protein are collapsed into one entry carrying the most frequent genes and DNA. These V and J calls originate from TCRdb's pipeline instead of the authors' own analysis. This sample gives around 620,000 distinct CDR3 sequences in total; about a sixth of them show up just once. The top ten clonotypes cover 3.5% to 4% of the sample.

Graves' hyperthyroidism was defined as stable when no progression to ophthalmopathy occurred over 18 months of follow-up. Hyperthyroidism patients were newly diagnosed, had a disease duration of under 2 months, and were aged 18 to 65 years. The study excluded patients with uncontrolled infections, other autoimmune diseases, pregnancy or lactation. Clinical symptoms, serum thyroxine and TRAb, thyroid ultrasound, and orbital computed tomography formed the basis for the diagnoses. Ficoll-Paque density gradient centrifugation was used to isolate PBMCs from approximately 10 ml of fresh peripheral blood. Total RNA was extracted with Trizol reagent, and quality was checked on an Agilent 2100 Bioanalyzer.

The sequencing sample was made of blood. The receptor was derived from a woman in her 30s with Graves' hyperthyroidism. The rearrangement combines TRBV20-1 with TRBJ1-1; 7 of the junction bases match TRBD1. The nucleotides read TGCAGTGCTAGATCACAGGGGACGGGAAGAACTGAAGCTTTCTTT. The translation is CSARSQGTGRTEAFF.